This note documents a single T cell receptor (beta chain) sequence. The data stem from a study of T cells after yellow fever vaccination. TCRdb re-called the 5' RACE reads with MiXCR, one entry per CDR3 protein. The data hold a few hundred thousand distinct CDR3 sequences, with approximately 7% observed a single time. This CDR3 region has 17 residues. The germline V gene encodes CDR1 MNHEY and CDR2 SVGEGT. J lost 2 bases, V lost 6 bases, and 13 bases had no gene match. This sequence originates from a man aged 18 to 30 who received the YFV17D yellow fever vaccine. This specimen consisted of PBMCs, obtained 45 days after the first yellow fever vaccination. The rearrangement joins TRBV6-2 or TRBV6-3 to TRBJ2-3; 8 nucleotides align to TRBD2. The CDR3 loop is CASRNRTSPRFTDTQYF. CDR3 in DNA: TGTGCCAGCAGGAACCGGACTAGCCCGAGATTCACAGATACGCAGTATTTT.